Following are 16 T cell receptor beta chains from one sample sequenced in a study of OX40 agonist ivuxolimab in advanced cancers. Sequenced by immunoSEQ multiplex PCR; TCRdb stores in-frame clones only, minus some. The sample lists just under 55,000 clones, approximately 80% occurring once. Sequenced material: CD4+ or CD8+ T cells sorted from blood, taken in a trial of the OX40 agonist ivuxolimab. Receptor source: an adult with an advanced solid tumor such as melanoma, head and neck, liver or kidney cancer.

The chain carries TRBV9 and TRBJ2-2; TRBD2 aligns across 8 bases. Per the germline V gene, CDR1 is SGDLS and CDR2 is YYNGEE. CDR3 length equals 15 residues. V shed 4 bases and J 1 base; nucleotides not matched to a gene: 3. CDR3 sequence reads: CASSQGLENTGELFF. CDR3 DNA: TGTGCCAGCAGCCAGGGACTAGAGAACACCGGGGAGCTGTTTTTT.

The V gene is TRBV2, the J gene TRBJ2-1, with 8 nucleotides matching TRBD2. The V segment lost 2 bases and the J segment 4 bases; nucleotides outside the gene matches: 4. The CDR3 has 15 residues. Germline-derived CDR1 and CDR2 are SNHLY and FYNNEI. This CDR3 is CASSEQRGPYNEQFF. The CDR3 DNA is TGTGCCAGCAGTGAACAGCGGGGGCCTTACAATGAGCAGTTCTTC.

The chain combines TRBV6-1 with TRBJ1-1, with D uncertain. Trimming pared 4 bases from V and 3 bases from J, leaving 18 bases between. CDR1 and CDR2 (germline): MNHNS, SASEGT. This CDR3 contains 16 residues. CDR3 region: CASSGLKIPRDTEAFF. As DNA, the CDR3 is TGTGCCAGCAGTGGACTCAAGATTCCGAGGGACACTGAAGCTTTCTTT.

The rearrangement joins TRBV20-1 to TRBJ1-1; D is ambiguous. The CDR3 contains 10 residues. Trimming removed 7 bases at V and 3 bases at J, with 6 bases between. Looked up from germline, CDR1 is DFQATT and CDR2 is SNEGSKA (reference sequence). CDR3 DNA: TGCAGTGTGGGTTACACTGAAGCTTTCTTT. It specifies CSVGYTEAFF.

The J gene is TRBJ2-5, the V gene TRBV15, with 8 bases that match TRBD2. The CDR3 totals 15 residues. Germline values: CDR1 LNHNV, CDR2 YYDKDF (reference sequence). Germline trimming cut 1 base from V and 5 bases from J; bases unmatched to any gene: 6. This CDR3 is CATSRGQREWETQYF. CDR3 bases: TGTGCCACCAGCAGAGGGCAGCGGGAGTGGGAGACCCAGTACTTC.

CDR3 residues: CASSPTGNYGYTF. The CDR3 coding sequence is TGTGCCAGCTCACCGACAGGGAACTATGGCTACACCTTC. The chain combines TRBV18 with TRBJ1-2, with TRBD1 identical over 7 bases. V was pared by 3 bases and J by 2 bases, with 0 bases of the junction left unmatched. Germline lookup yields CDR1 KGHSH and CDR2 LQKENI. CDR3 size: 13 residues.

V gene TRBV27 combines with J gene TRBJ2-3, with D hard to call. CDR1 is MNHEY and CDR2 is SMNVEV in the germline V gene (reference sequence). CDR3 size: 15 residues. V lost 0 bases to trimming and J lost 0 bases, with 7 bases between them. CDR3 sequence (DNA): TGTGCCAGCAGTTTATCTCGGGCTAGCACAGATACGCAGTATTTT. Its protein product is CASSLSRASTDTQYF.

The chain has TRBV19 and TRBJ1-5; no clear D gene. The V end lost 9 bases, the J end lost 2 bases, and 8 bases lay between the germline ends. This CDR3 is built from 12 residues. The germline CDR1 and CDR2 sequences are LNHDA and SQIVND (reference sequence). CDR3 DNA: TGTGCCAGCAGAGTCGGCAATCAGCCCCAGCATTTT. Amino acid sequence: CASRVGNQPQHF.

The chain recombines TRBV7-2 with TRBJ2-5; D may be TRBD1 or TRBD2 (6 bases each). The CDR3 sequence is 16 residues long. With 1 base removed from V and 2 bases from J, the gap between germline ends came to 14 bases. Germline CDR1 and CDR2: SGHTA and FQGNSA. The CDR3 loop reads CASSLGGAGHQETQYF. The CDR3 DNA is TGTGCCAGCAGCTTAGGGGGGGCGGGACATCAAGAGACCCAGTACTTC.

The V call is TRBV9, the J call TRBJ1-4; 10 positions match TRBD1. Per the germline V gene, CDR1 is SGDLS and CDR2 is YYNGEE. J lost 7 bases, V lost 0 bases, and 6 bases had no gene match. This CDR3 region has 16 residues. In DNA, the CDR3 is TGTGCCAGCAGCGTAGGGTCGGGACAGGGGCGTGAAAAACTGTTTTTT. It codes for CASSVGSGQGREKLFF.

V and J are TRBV20-1 and TRBJ2-1; D is unresolved. Germline loops: CDR1 DFQATT, CDR2 SNEGSKA (reference sequence). CDR3 length: 11 residues. Trimming took 3 bases from V and 4 from J, leaving 4 bases between them. CDR3 residues: CSASGYNEQFF. CDR3 DNA sequence: TGCAGTGCTAGCGGTTACAATGAGCAGTTCTTC.

This clone was detected only once. The gene calls are TRBV4-2 and TRBJ2-3; 8 nucleotides align to TRBD2. J lost 3 bases, V lost 3 bases, and 5 bases had no gene match. Germline V CDR1 and CDR2: LGHNA, YNFKEQ. The CDR3 extends over 15 amino acids. Here the CDR3 reads CASSQLAGSTDTQYF. The CDR3 DNA sequence: TGTGCCAGCAGCCAGTTAGCGGGATCGACAGATACGCAGTATTTT.

In its sample, this clone was seen a few times. The genes are TRBV18 and TRBJ1-2; possible D gene TRBD1, 5 bases. This CDR3 contains 13 residues. V was shortened by 3 bases and J by 6 bases, with 11 bases between the two germline ends. Germline V lookup: CDR1 KGHSH, CDR2 LQKENI. The DNA for the CDR3 is TGTGCCAGCTCACCGGGGGGATTCGATGGCTACACCTTC. As protein: CASSPGGFDGYTF. Filled out from reference TRBV18 and TRBJ1-2, the complete variable domain reads NAGVMQNPRHLVRRRGQEARLRCSPMKGHSHVYWYRQLPEEGLKFMVYLQKENIIDESGMPKERFSAEFPKEGPSILRIQQVVRGDSAAYFCASSPGGFDGYTFGSGTRLTVV.

This chain links TRBV28 with TRBJ1-5; D is ambiguous. The V gene lost 6 bases and the J gene lost 0 bases, with 15 bases spanning the gap. The CDR3 contains 16 residues. Germline assignment: CDR1 MDHEN and CDR2 SYDVKM. The CDR3 DNA is TGTGCCAGCAGACTAAAGGGAACTGGTAGCAATCAGCCCCAGCATTTT. It translates to CASRLKGTGSNQPQHF.

CDR3 in amino acids: CASSVTSGSQFF. The DNA of the CDR3 is TGTGCCAGCAGCGTGACTAGCGGGAGCCAGTTCTTC. The V gene is TRBV7-2, the J gene TRBJ2-1, with TRBD2 identical over 12 bases. Losses at the gene ends were 5 bases for V and 13 bases for J; bases not matched to a gene: 3. In germline, CDR1 is SGHTA, CDR2 FQGNSA. The CDR3 has 12 amino acids.

This clone came up a few times. The chain employs TRBV4-2 and TRBJ2-3; 10 bases match TRBD1. The germline gives CDR1 LGHNA, CDR2 YNFKEQ. The CDR3 has 15 amino acids. The J segment lost 6 bases and the V segment lost 11 bases, leaving 14 bases of the junction unmatched. DNA of the CDR3: TGTGCCGGCTTACAGGGACAGGGGATTGGGGATACGCAGTATTTT. As protein: CAGLQGQGIGDTQYF.